These T cell receptor beta chains were read from a single sample in a study of cytomegalovirus exposure and HLA in healthy donors. Assay: immunoSEQ multiplex PCR; the TCRdb copy retains only in-frame clones and omits some. Of about 130,000 clones in the sample, almost 85% are singletons; the top ten hold about 27%. The material sequenced was PBMCs. The receptor set was obtained from a young man in good health and CMV-seropositive. The CDR3 runs from the conserved cysteine through the conserved F or W. The order of the fields is clone size, J gene, D gene, V gene, CDR3 protein, CDR3 DNA. The D gene is left open where the match is weak. Clone sizes are given selectively: once, few, many, or a class where the clone is expanded.

>-|TRBJ1-4|TRBD1|TRBV7-9
CASSATGTGNEKLFF
TGTGCCAGCAGCGCAACCGGGACAGGGAACGAAAAACTGTTTTTT
>-|TRBJ1-1|TRBD1|TRBV2
CASMGGQLNTEAFF
TGTGCCAGCATGGGGGGACAGTTGAACACTGAAGCTTTCTTT
>-|TRBJ2-3|TRBD2|TRBV9
CASSPIAGPTDTQYF
TGTGCCAGCAGCCCAATAGCGGGGCCCACAGATACGCAGTATTTT
>-|TRBJ2-2|-|TRBV19
CASSRNSGTPGELFF
TGTGCCAGTAGTCGGAACTCAGGGACTCCCGGGGAGCTGTTTTTT
>-|TRBJ2-3|TRBD1|TRBV5-6
CASSLVGTVTDTQYF
TGTGCCAGCAGCTTGGTTGGGACAGTCACAGATACGCAGTATTTT
>-|TRBJ2-7|TRBD1|TRBV6-6
CASSYSPGQGEYF
TGTGCCAGCAGTTACTCCCCGGGACAGGGAGAGTACTTC
>-|TRBJ1-1|TRBD1|TRBV27
CASKMDRPNTEAFF
TGTGCCAGCAAAATGGACAGGCCGAACACTGAAGCTTTCTTT
>-|TRBJ2-7|TRBD2|TRBV5-1
CASSKLAGDQEQYF
TGCGCCAGCAGCAAACTAGCGGGAGATCAAGAGCAGTACTTC
>-|TRBJ1-5|TRBD1|TRBV23-1
CASSQSRDRTYQPQHF
TGCGCCAGCAGTCAATCCCGGGACAGGACTTATCAGCCCCAGCATTTT
>once|TRBJ1-1|-|TRBV14
CASSPLRTEAFF
TGTGCCAGCAGCCCCCTCCGCACTGAAGCTTTCTTT
>-|TRBJ2-2|TRBD1|TRBV5-1
CASSSTGGERTGELFF
TGCGCCAGCAGCAGTACAGGGGGCGAAAGAACCGGGGAGCTGTTTTTT
>once|TRBJ2-7|-|TRBV11-1
CASSELPGQRYEQYF
TGTGCCAGCAGTGAACTTCCCGGACAGCGCTACGAGCAGTACTTC
>once|TRBJ1-4|-|TRBV10-2
CAIRDRTNEKLFF
TGCGCCATCAGAGACAGGACGAATGAAAAACTGTTTTTT
>-|TRBJ2-1|-|TRBV5-6
CASSGRGGNYNEQFF
TGTGCCAGCTCAGGACGGGGAGGTAACTACAATGAGCAGTTCTTC